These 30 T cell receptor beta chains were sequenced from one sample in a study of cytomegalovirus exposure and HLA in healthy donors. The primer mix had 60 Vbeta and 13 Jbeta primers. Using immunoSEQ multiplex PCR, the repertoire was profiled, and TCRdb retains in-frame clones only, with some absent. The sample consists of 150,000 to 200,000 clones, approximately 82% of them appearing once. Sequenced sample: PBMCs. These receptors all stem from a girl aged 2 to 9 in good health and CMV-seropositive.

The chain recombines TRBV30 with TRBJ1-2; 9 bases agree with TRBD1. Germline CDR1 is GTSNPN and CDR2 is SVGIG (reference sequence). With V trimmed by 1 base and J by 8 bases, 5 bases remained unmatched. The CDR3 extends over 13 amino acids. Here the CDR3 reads CAWSAGTGSGYTF. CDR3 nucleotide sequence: TGTGCCTGGAGTGCCGGGACAGGGAGCGGCTACACCTTC.

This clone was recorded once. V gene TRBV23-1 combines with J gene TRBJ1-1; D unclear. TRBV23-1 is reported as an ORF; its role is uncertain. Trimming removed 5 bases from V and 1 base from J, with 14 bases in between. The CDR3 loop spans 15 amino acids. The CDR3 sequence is CASSLFLRGNTEAFF. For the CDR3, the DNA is TGCGCCAGCAGTTTATTTTTAAGAGGGAACACTGAAGCTTTCTTT.

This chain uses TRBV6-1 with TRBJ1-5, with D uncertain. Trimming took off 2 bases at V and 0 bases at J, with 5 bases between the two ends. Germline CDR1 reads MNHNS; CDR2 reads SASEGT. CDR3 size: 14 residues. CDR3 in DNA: TGTGCCAGCAGTGAAAACAGTAGCAATCAGCCCCAGCATTTT. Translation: CASSENSSNQPQHF.

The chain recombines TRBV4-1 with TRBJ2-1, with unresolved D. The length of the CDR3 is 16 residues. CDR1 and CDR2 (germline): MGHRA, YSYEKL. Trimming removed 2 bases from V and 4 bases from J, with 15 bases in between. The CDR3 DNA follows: TGCGCCAGCAGCCAAAGAGGATTGAGGCCATACAATGAGCAGTTCTTC. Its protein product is CASSQRGLRPYNEQFF.

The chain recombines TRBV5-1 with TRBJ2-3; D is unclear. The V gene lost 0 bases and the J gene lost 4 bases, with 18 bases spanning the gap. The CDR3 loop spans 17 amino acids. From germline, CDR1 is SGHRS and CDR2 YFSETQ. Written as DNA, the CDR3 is TGCGCCAGCAGCTTGGGGCTGGAGCAACATCCCCCAGATACGCAGTATTTT. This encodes CASSLGLEQHPPDTQYF.

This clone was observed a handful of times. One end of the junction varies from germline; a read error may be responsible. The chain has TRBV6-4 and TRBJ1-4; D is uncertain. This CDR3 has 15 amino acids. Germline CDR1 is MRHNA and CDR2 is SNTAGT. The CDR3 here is CASSYSWGANEKLFF. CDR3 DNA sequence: TGTGCCAGCAGTTACTCGTGGGGAGCTAATGAAAAACTGTTTTTT.

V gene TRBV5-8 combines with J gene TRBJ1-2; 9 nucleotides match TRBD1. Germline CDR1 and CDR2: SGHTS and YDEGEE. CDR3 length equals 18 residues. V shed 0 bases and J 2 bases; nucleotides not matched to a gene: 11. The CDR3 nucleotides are TGTGCCAGCAGCTTGGCCACCCCCGGGACAGGGTACAACTATGGCTACACCTTC. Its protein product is CASSLATPGTGYNYGYTF.

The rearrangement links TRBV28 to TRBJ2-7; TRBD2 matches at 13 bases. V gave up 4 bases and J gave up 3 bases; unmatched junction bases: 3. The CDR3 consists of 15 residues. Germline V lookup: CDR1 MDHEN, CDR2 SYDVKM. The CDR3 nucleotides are TGTGCCAGCAGTTCCACTAGCGGGAGGGTCTACGAGCAGTACTTC. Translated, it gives CASSSTSGRVYEQYF.

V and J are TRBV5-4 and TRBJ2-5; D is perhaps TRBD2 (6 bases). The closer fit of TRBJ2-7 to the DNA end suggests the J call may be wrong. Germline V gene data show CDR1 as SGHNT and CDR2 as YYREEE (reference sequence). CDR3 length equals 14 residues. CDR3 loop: CASSLAGSQTEQYF. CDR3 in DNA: TGTGCCAGCAGCTTGGCCGGGAGTCAGACCGAGCAGTACTTC.

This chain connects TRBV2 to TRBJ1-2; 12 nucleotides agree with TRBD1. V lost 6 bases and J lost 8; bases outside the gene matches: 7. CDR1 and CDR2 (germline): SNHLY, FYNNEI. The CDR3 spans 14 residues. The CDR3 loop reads CASSPGQGALGYTF. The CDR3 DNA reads TGTGCCAGCAGCCCGGGACAGGGGGCTTTGGGCTACACCTTC.

The CDR3 nucleotides are TGTGCCAGCAGCCGGACAGGGAACACTGAAGCTTTCTTT. This gives the protein CASSRTGNTEAFF. The genes are TRBV7-3 and TRBJ1-1, with 7 nucleotides matching TRBD1. Trimming at V came to 5 bases and at J to 1 base, leaving 1 base not matched to a gene. The germline CDR1 and CDR2 sequences are SGHTA and FQGTGA. CDR3 length: 13 amino acids.

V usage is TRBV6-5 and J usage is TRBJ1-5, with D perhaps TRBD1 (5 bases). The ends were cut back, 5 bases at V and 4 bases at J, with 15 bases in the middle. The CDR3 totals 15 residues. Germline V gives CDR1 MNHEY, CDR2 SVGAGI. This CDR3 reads CASSRGTPDNQPQHF. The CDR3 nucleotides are TGTGCCAGCAGTCGCGGGACCCCGGATAATCAGCCCCAGCATTTT.

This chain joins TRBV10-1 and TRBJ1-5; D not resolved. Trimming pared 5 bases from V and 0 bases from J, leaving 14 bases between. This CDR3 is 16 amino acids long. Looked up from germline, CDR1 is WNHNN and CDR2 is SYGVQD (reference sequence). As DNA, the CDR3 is TGCGCCAGCAGTCCCCTCTTTGTTGTTAGCAATCAGCCCCAGCATTTT. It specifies CASSPLFVVSNQPQHF.

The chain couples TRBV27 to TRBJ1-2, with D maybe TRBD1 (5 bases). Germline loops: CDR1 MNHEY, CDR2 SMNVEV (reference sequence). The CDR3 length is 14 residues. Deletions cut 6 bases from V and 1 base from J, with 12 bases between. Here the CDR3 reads CASRGGGGNYGYTF. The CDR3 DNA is TGTGCCAGCAGGGGTGGGGGGGGTAACTATGGCTACACCTTC.

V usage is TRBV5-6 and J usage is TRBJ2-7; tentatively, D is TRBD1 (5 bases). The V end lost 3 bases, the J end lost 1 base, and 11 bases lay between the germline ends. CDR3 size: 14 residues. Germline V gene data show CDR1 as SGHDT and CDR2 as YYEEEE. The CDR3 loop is CASSSSGLSYEQYF. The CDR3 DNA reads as TGTGCCAGCAGCTCCTCAGGGTTATCCTACGAGCAGTACTTC.

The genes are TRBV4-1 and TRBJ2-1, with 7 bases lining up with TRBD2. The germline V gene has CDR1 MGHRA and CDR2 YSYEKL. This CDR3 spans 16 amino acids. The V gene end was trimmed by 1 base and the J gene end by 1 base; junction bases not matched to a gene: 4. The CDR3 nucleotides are TGCGCCAGCAGCCAAGCTGCACTAGCGTCCTACAATGAGCAGTTCTTC. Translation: CASSQAALASYNEQFF.

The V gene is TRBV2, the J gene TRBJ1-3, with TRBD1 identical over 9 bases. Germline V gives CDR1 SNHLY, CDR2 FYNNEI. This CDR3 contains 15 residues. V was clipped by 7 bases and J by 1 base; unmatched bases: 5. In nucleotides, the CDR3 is TGTGCCAGCATAGCCGGGACAGGGTCTGGAAACACCATATATTTT. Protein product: CASIAGTGSGNTIYF.

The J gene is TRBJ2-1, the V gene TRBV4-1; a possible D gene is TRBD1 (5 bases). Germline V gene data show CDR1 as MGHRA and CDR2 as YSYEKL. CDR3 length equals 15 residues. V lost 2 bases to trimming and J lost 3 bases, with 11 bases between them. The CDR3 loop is CASSQMQGNYNEQFF. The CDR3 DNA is TGCGCCAGCAGCCAAATGCAGGGAAACTACAATGAGCAGTTCTTC.

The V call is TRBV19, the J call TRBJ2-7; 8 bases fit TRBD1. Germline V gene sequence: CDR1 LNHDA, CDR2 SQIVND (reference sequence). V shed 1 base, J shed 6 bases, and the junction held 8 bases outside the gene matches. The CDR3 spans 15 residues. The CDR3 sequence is CASSIAETGAGEQYF. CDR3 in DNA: TGTGCCAGTAGTATAGCCGAGACAGGGGCTGGCGAGCAGTACTTC.

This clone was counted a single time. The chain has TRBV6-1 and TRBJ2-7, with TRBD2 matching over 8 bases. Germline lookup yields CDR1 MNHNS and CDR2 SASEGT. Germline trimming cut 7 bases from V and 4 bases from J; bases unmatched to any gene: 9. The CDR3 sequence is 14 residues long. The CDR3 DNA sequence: TGTGCCAGCATTCGGGGGGGGTTTCTTTACGAGCAGTACTTC. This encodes CASIRGGFLYEQYF.

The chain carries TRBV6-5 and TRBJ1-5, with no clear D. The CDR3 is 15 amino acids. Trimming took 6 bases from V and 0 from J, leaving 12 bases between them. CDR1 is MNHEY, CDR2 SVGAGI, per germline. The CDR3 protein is CASRPGINSNQPQHF. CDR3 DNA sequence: TGTGCCAGCAGACCCGGGATAAATAGCAATCAGCCCCAGCATTTT.

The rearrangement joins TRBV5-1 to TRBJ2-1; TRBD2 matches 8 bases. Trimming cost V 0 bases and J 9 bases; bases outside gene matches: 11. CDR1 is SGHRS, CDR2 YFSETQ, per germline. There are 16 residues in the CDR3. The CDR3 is CASSLAGSGSLGEQFF. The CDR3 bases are TGCGCCAGCAGCTTGGCCGGGAGCGGGAGCTTAGGTGAGCAGTTCTTC. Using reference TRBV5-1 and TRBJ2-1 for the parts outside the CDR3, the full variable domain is KAGVTQTPRYLIKTRGQQVTLSCSPISGHRSVSWYQQTPGQGLQFLFEYFSETQRNKGNFPGRFSGRQFSNSRSEMNVSTLELGDSALYLCASSLAGSGSLGEQFFGPGTRLTVL.

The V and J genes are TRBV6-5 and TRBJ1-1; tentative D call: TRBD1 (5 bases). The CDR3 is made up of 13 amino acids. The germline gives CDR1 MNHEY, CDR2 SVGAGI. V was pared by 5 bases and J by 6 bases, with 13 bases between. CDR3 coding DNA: TGTGCCAGCAGTGAGCAGGGTACAGCTGAAGCTTTCTTT. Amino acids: CASSEQGTAEAFF.

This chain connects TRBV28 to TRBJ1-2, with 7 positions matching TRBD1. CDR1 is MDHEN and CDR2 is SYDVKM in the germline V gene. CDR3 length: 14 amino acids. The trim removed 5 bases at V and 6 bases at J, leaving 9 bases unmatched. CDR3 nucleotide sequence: TGTGCCAGCAGTACCCCAACAGGGGTCGATGGCTACACCTTC. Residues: CASSTPTGVDGYTF.

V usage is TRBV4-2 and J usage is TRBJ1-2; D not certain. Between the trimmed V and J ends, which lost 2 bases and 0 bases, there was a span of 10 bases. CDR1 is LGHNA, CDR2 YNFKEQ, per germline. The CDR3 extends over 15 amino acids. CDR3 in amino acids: CASSQSAETNYGYTF. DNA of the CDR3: TGTGCCAGCAGCCAATCAGCGGAGACTAACTATGGCTACACCTTC.

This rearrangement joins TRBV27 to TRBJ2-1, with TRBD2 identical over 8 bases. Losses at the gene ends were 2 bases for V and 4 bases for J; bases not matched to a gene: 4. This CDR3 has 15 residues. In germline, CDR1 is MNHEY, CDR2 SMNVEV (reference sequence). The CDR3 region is CASSLSGRAYNEQFF. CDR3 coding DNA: TGTGCCAGCAGTTTAAGCGGGAGAGCTTACAATGAGCAGTTCTTC.

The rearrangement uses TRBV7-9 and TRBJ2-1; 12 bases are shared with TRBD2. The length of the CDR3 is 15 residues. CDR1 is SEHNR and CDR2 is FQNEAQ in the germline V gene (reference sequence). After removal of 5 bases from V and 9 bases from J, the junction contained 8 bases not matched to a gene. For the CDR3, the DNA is TGTGCCAGCAGCAAATCTAGCGGGAGGGCCGGTGAGCAGTTCTTC. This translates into CASSKSSGRAGEQFF.

The CDR3 spells CASSPRRVTYEQYF. The CDR3 region has the DNA TGTGCCAGCAGCCCACGCAGGGTAACCTACGAGCAGTACTTC. V and J are TRBV7-8 and TRBJ2-7, with D possibly TRBD1 on 5 matching bases. The germline CDR1 and CDR2 sequences are SGHVS and FQNEAQ. Trimming took 5 bases from V and 2 from J, leaving 13 bases between them. This CDR3 has 14 residues.

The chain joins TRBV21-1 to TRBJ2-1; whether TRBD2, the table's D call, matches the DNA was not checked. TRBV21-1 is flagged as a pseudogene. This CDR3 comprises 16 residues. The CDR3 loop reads CASSKDLAETNNEQFF. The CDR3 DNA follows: TGTGCCAGCAGCAAAGACCTAGCCGAGACGAACAATGAGCAGTTCTTC.

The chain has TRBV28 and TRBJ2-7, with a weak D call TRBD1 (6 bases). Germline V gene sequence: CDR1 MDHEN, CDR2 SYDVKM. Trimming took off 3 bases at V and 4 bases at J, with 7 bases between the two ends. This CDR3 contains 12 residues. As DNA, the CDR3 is TGTGCCAGCAGTTTGCAGGGGTACGAGCAGTACTTC. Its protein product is CASSLQGYEQYF.